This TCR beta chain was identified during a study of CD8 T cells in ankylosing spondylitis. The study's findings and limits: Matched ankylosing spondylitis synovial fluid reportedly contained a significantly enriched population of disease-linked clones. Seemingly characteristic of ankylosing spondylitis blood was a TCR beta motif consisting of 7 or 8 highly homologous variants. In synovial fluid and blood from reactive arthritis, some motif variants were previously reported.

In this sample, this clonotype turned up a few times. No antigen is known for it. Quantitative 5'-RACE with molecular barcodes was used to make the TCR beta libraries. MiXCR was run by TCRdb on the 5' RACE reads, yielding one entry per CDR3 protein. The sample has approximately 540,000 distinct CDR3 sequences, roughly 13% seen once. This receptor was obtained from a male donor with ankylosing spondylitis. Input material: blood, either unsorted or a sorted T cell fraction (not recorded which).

CDR3 sequence (DNA): TGTGCCAGTAGTATCCCCCAGGGCAGGCAGCCCCAGCATTTT. It codes for CASSIPQGRQPQHF. The chain couples TRBV19 to TRBJ1-5; the D gene is possibly TRBD1 (5 bases). The CDR3 spans 14 residues. Trimming cost V 3 bases and J 7 bases, with 13 bases left between them. CDR1 and CDR2 from the germline V gene are LNHDA and SQIVND (reference sequence).